This T cell receptor beta chain was recovered during a study of patients and donors after allogeneic stem cell transplantation. CDR1 and CDR2 (germline): PRHDT, FYEKMQ (reference sequence). Trimming took 2 bases from V and 0 from J; bases not matched to a gene: 6. The CDR3 sequence is 17 residues long. TCRdb ran MiXCR on the RT-PCR reads and lists one entry per CDR3 protein. The sample carries about 210,000 distinct CDR3 sequences, around 40% recorded once. The sequence was collected from a human donor who was either an allogeneic HSCT recipient or a stem cell or donor lymphocyte infusion donor (not recorded which). It is not recorded whose cells these are; they may come from a transplant donor. The rearrangement joins TRBV13 to TRBJ1-1; TRBD1 matches at 10 bases. Material: blood, either unsorted or a sorted T cell fraction (not recorded which). The CDR3 DNA is TGTGCCAGCAGCTTAAAGAGGACAGGGGGACTGAACACTGAAGCTTTCTTT. It specifies CASSLKRTGGLNTEAFF.